This T cell receptor beta chain was recorded in a study of Ad26.COV2.S vaccination and SARS-CoV-2 variants. Notes on the study in general: The study found higher spike-specific TCR breadth in vaccine than placebo recipients.

Profiling relied on immunoSEQ multiplex PCR, and the TCRdb table lists in-frame clones only, not all of them. The data show about 410,000 clones, with approximately 91% seen just once and 1.5% to 2% held by the top ten. In regard to this clone: The antigen is unknown.

Specified treatment: 15 to 20 received Ad26.COV2.S at low or high dose, single or two shots; several received placebo; per-sample allocation not given. On day 63 after the first injection, vaccine and placebo recipients gave samples. CDR3 length equals 15 residues. Per the germline V gene, CDR1 is MNHEY and CDR2 is SVGAGI. The trim removed 6 bases at V and 0 bases at J, leaving 6 bases unmatched. The sequencing here drew on peripheral blood, taken in a trial of Ad26.COV2.S vaccine versus placebo. The receptor's source is a person between 18 and 65 years old who received the Ad26.COV2.S COVID-19 vaccine or a placebo. The chain couples TRBV6-5 to TRBJ1-1; 8 nucleotides align to TRBD1. CDR3 region: CASRATGGMNTEAFF. The CDR3 nucleotides read TGTGCCAGCAGAGCAACAGGGGGGATGAACACTGAAGCTTTCTTT.